A single sample gave rise to the 28 T cell receptor beta chains below, sequenced in a study of T cell repertoires in cytomegalovirus infection. TCRdb itself ran the reads through MiXCR, one entry per CDR3 protein. The table lists 450,000 to 550,000 distinct CDR3 sequences, approximately 15% of them singletons. Sequenced: CD8+ T cells from PBMCs. These receptors all stem from a human donor in good health (CMV status not recorded). Some clones in this sample may be carry-over from other donors' samples.

Only a few counts were recorded for this clonotype. Just one base apart from a much larger clone, this may be a read error. CDR3 residues: CASSSDRPEAFF. The CDR3 DNA reads as TGTGCCAGCAGCTCGGACAGGCCTGAAGCTTTCTTT. The V call is TRBV5-6, the J call TRBJ1-1; TRBD1 matches at 7 bases. CDR3 length: 12 amino acids. Germline lookup yields CDR1 SGHDT and CDR2 YYEEEE. V lost 3 bases to trimming and J lost 6 bases; unmatched junction nucleotides: 2. The variable domain in full, completed from reference TRBV5-6 and TRBJ1-1, reads DAGVTQSPTHLIKTRGQQVTLRCSPKSGHDTVSWYQQALGQGPQFIFQYYEEEERQRGNFPDRFSGHQFPNYSSELNVNALLLGDSALYLCASSSDRPEAFFGQGTRLTVV.

This clonotype was picked up many times. V usage is TRBV7-6 and J usage is TRBJ1-4; the D gene is possibly TRBD1 (6 bases). This CDR3 spans 14 amino acids. Germline CDR1 is SGHVS and CDR2 is FNYEAQ. Trimming removed 8 bases at V and 8 bases at J, with 18 bases between. The CDR3: CASGHPGQPEKLFF. In DNA form, the CDR3 reads TGTGCCAGCGGCCACCCAGGACAGCCAGAAAAACTGTTTTTT.

There are many counts of this clonotype. The chain employs TRBV7-9 and TRBJ1-1; D not certain. The CDR3 covers 13 residues. Trimming shortened V by 4 bases and J by 5 bases, and 11 bases separated the two germline ends. The germline V gene has CDR1 SEHNR and CDR2 FQNEAQ (reference sequence). CDR3 amino acids: CASSSSSGTEAFF. The CDR3 DNA follows: TGTGCCAGCAGCTCGTCTAGCGGGACTGAAGCTTTCTTT.

This clonotype appeared many times. This sequence joins TRBV4-2 and TRBJ2-7; D not certain. This CDR3 spans 12 amino acids. From germline, CDR1 is LGHNA and CDR2 YNFKEQ. V dropped 3 bases and J dropped 2 bases, with 5 bases sitting between them. CDR3 nucleotides: TGTGCCAGCAGCCATGGACCCTACGAGCAGTACTTC. Protein: CASSHGPYEQYF.

This clonotype occurred many times. The J gene is TRBJ1-1, the V gene TRBV12-3 or TRBV12-4; D perhaps matches TRBD1 (5 bases). Trimming stripped 1 base from V and 1 base from J, with 7 bases between. The CDR3 extends over 14 amino acids. The CDR3 bases are TGTGCCAGCAGTTTAGGGACAACGAACACTGAAGCTTTCTTT. It yields the protein CASSLGTTNTEAFF.

This clonotype showed up just a few times. The CDR3 region has the DNA TGTGCCAGCAGCCCGTGGACTGAGAGCTCTGGAAACACCATATATTTT. Its translation is CASSPWTESSGNTIYF. The chain couples TRBV11-2 to TRBJ1-3; D ambiguous. This CDR3 region has 16 residues. The V end lost 5 bases, the J end lost 0 bases, and 14 bases lay between the germline ends. Germline V gives CDR1 SGHAT, CDR2 FQNNGV.

This clonotype occurred a few times. The genes are TRBV12-3 or TRBV12-4 and TRBJ2-3; the D is unclear. The CDR3 covers 12 residues. Trimming left V 7 bases short and J 3 bases short, with 8 bases between. The CDR3 DNA reads as TGTGCCAGCACGAGGAGTACAGATACGCAGTATTTT. Encoded protein: CASTRSTDTQYF.

In its sample, this clonotype was seen many times. The chain links TRBV7-3 to TRBJ2-5, with TRBD1 as a possible D gene (6 bases). Deletions cut 4 bases from V and 5 bases from J, with 14 bases between. Germline CDR1 and CDR2: SGHTA and FQGTGA. This CDR3 is 14 amino acids long. DNA of the CDR3: TGTGCCAGCAGCTCGTCAGGGGCCGGGGAGACCCAGTACTTC. Translated, it gives CASSSSGAGETQYF. The variable domain in full, completed from reference TRBV7-3 and TRBJ2-5, reads GAGVSQTPSNKVTEKGKYVELRCDPISGHTALYWYRQSLGQGPEFLIYFQGTGAADDSGLPNDRFFAVRPEGSVSTLKIQRTERGDSAVYLCASSSSGAGETQYFGPGTRLLVL.

V usage is TRBV18 and J usage is TRBJ2-1, with 7 bases identical to TRBD2. V lost 4 bases, J lost 1 base, and 7 bases stayed unmatched. In germline, CDR1 is KGHSH, CDR2 LQKENI. The CDR3 sequence is 16 residues long. The CDR3 loop reads CASSQGLAASYNEQFF. The CDR3 DNA reads TGTGCCAGCTCACAAGGCCTAGCGGCTTCCTACAATGAGCAGTTCTTC.

The rearrangement uses TRBV11-2 and TRBJ1-1; 11 bases match TRBD1. With V trimmed by 1 base and J by 7 bases, 8 bases remained unmatched. Germline V gene sequence: CDR1 SGHAT, CDR2 FQNNGV. This CDR3 is 16 amino acids long. This CDR3 is CASSLGGTGGGREAFF. CDR3 DNA sequence: TGTGCCAGCAGCTTAGGAGGGACAGGGGGGGGCCGTGAAGCTTTCTTT.

The chain links TRBV20-1 to TRBJ2-1; D possibly matches TRBD1 or TRBD2 (5 bases each). The V and J ends lost 6 bases and 0 bases respectively, with 15 bases between them. CDR1 and CDR2 (germline): DFQATT, SNEGSKA (reference sequence). The CDR3 has 15 residues. DNA of the CDR3: TGCAGTGCCTCGGGGCTTCAGAGCTCCTACAATGAGCAGTTCTTC. Residues: CSASGLQSSYNEQFF.

Only a few counts were recorded for this clonotype. The chain recombines TRBV2 with TRBJ1-3; D possibly corresponds to TRBD1 (6 bases). The CDR3 sequence is 16 residues long. The V gene's germline CDR1 is SNHLY and CDR2 FYNNEI. V lost 10 bases, J lost 0 bases, and 19 bases lay in between. The CDR3 reads CATPWGANASGNTIYF. The CDR3 coding sequence is TGTGCCACCCCTTGGGGGGCAAATGCCTCTGGAAACACCATATATTTT.

This clonotype appeared a single time. Just one base apart from a much larger clone, this may be a read error. V and J are TRBV11-1 and TRBJ2-1; D is possibly TRBD2 (5 bases). V was clipped by 6 bases and J by 10 bases, with 19 bases between them. In germline, CDR1 is SGHAT, CDR2 FQDESV (reference sequence). The CDR3 covers 14 residues. CDR3 protein: CASRTATSNQEQFF. CDR3 in DNA: TGTGCCAGCAGAACAGCTACTAGTAACCAAGAGCAGTTCTTC.

There are many counts of this clonotype. This chain links TRBV4-1 with TRBJ1-1; D is unclear. In germline, CDR1 is MGHRA, CDR2 YSYEKL. The CDR3 is made up of 15 amino acids. Trimming shortened V by 0 bases and J by 3 bases, and 11 bases separated the two germline ends. The CDR3, as DNA: TGCGCCAGCAGCCAAGATTTTCCGGGGTACACTGAAGCTTTCTTT. Protein product: CASSQDFPGYTEAFF.

The chain uses TRBV5-1 and TRBJ2-3; 11 bases map to TRBD2. Per the germline V gene, CDR1 is SGHRS and CDR2 is YFSETQ. The V gene end was trimmed by 5 bases and the J gene end by 4 bases; junction bases not matched to a gene: 6. The CDR3 runs 15 residues. CDR3 protein: CASSPTSGSADTQYF. CDR3 DNA: TGCGCCAGCAGTCCTACTAGCGGGAGCGCAGATACGCAGTATTTT.

V usage is TRBV9 and J usage is TRBJ2-3; TRBD1 or TRBD2 may be the D gene (5 bases each). V was clipped by 4 bases and J by 5 bases, with 26 bases between them. CDR3 length equals 18 residues. Germline CDR1 reads SGDLS; CDR2 reads YYNGEE. CDR3 nucleotide sequence: TGTGCCAGCAGCATCAGACCCGGGACGGCGACGCGAGAAGATACGCAGTATTTT. It codes for CASSIRPGTATREDTQYF.

This chain links TRBV7-3 with TRBJ2-6; 7 bases match TRBD1. CDR1 is SGHTA, CDR2 FQGTGA, per germline. There are 17 residues in the CDR3. Trimming cost V 3 bases and J 0 bases; bases outside gene matches: 5. The CDR3: CASSFLDRSSGANVLTF. CDR3 bases: TGTGCCAGCAGCTTTTTGGACAGGAGCTCTGGGGCCAACGTCCTGACTTTC.

Ten or more counts support this clonotype. The rearrangement uses TRBV7-9 and TRBJ2-1; 8 nucleotides agree with TRBD1. The V gene's germline CDR1 is SEHNR and CDR2 FQNEAQ (reference sequence). The CDR3 sequence is 15 residues long. The J segment lost 5 bases and the V segment lost 5 bases, leaving 8 bases of the junction unmatched. The CDR3 is CASSPRTGPHNEQFF. The CDR3 bases are TGTGCCAGCAGCCCCAGGACAGGGCCCCACAATGAGCAGTTCTTC.

This clonotype was detected many times. The chain has TRBV7-6 and TRBJ2-5, with D maybe TRBD2 (5 bases). Trimming removed 7 bases at V and 2 bases at J, with 11 bases between. CDR3 length: 13 amino acids. From germline, CDR1 is SGHVS and CDR2 FNYEAQ. Written as DNA, the CDR3 is TGTGCCAGCACCCCAAGAGGGCAAGAGACCCAGTACTTC. It codes for CASTPRGQETQYF.

This clonotype was seen many times. The V call is TRBV7-6, the J call TRBJ2-6; D remains ambiguous. The CDR3 is made up of 16 amino acids. The V end was cut by 3 bases, the J end by 0 bases, with 9 bases between. Per the germline V gene, CDR1 is SGHVS and CDR2 is FNYEAQ. The CDR3 sequence: CASSFSKSSGANVLTF. The CDR3 DNA is TGTGCCAGCAGCTTTTCGAAGTCCTCTGGGGCCAACGTCCTGACTTTC.

This clonotype was counted many times. The rearrangement uses TRBV7-2 and TRBJ2-5; unclear D gene. Germline V gene lookup returns CDR1 SGHTA and CDR2 FQGNSA. This CDR3 has 14 residues. Trimming cost V 1 base and J 5 bases, with 11 bases left between them. The CDR3 spells CASSLGSGPETQYF. CDR3 DNA: TGTGCCAGCAGCTTAGGCTCGGGTCCGGAGACCCAGTACTTC.

This sequence joins TRBV9 and TRBJ2-5; D might be TRBD1 or TRBD2, each matching 5 bases. Germline values: CDR1 SGDLS, CDR2 YYNGEE. V shed 4 bases and J shed 3 bases, with 19 bases lying between them. This CDR3 has 16 residues. CDR3 sequence reads: CASSHGATRRKETQYF. CDR3 DNA sequence: TGTGCCAGCAGCCACGGGGCAACTCGGAGAAAAGAGACCCAGTACTTC.

This clonotype was counted only a few times. The J gene is TRBJ2-1, the V gene TRBV15; D is unresolved. The CDR3 is 12 residues long. Germline CDR1 LNHNV, CDR2 YYDKDF (reference sequence). Trimming removed 6 bases at V and 9 bases at J, with 12 bases between. The chain's CDR3 is CATRPEASEQFF. The CDR3 DNA reads TGTGCCACCAGGCCCGAGGCGTCTGAGCAGTTCTTC. Variable domain in full (rest from reference TRBV15 and TRBJ2-1): DAMVIQNPRYQVTQFGKPVTLSCSQTLNHNVMYWYQQKSSQAPKLLFHYYDKDFNNEADTPDNFQSRRPNTSFCFLDIRSPGLGDTAMYLCATRPEASEQFFGPGTRLTVL.

This clonotype has a handful of counts. J is TRBJ2-7 and V is TRBV7-9; TRBD1 aligns across 9 bases. Germline V gene lookup returns CDR1 SEHNR and CDR2 FQNEAQ (reference sequence). V was clipped by 4 bases and J by 2 bases; unmatched bases: 6. The CDR3 runs to 15 residues. The CDR3 nucleotides read TGTGCCAGCAGCTCAAACCGGGACAGGGCCTACGAGCAGTACTTC. Translated: CASSSNRDRAYEQYF.

This clonotype was seen a single time. It may be a read error: a sequence one base away is much more abundant. The chain joins TRBV12-3 or TRBV12-4 to TRBJ2-1; 10 nucleotides line up with TRBD2. This CDR3 is 15 amino acids long. CDR3 loop: CASSLSGGGYNEQLF. The CDR3 nucleotides read TGTGCCAGCAGTTTAAGCGGGGGGGGGTACAATGAGCAGTTATTC.

The chain couples TRBV4-2 to TRBJ2-3; no definite D call. Germline V gene lookup returns CDR1 LGHNA and CDR2 YNFKEQ. The V end was cut by 5 bases, the J end by 6 bases, with 9 bases between. The CDR3 covers 12 residues. The CDR3 DNA is TGTGCCAGCAGCAAGCCCAAGGATACGCAGTATTTT. Amino acids: CASSKPKDTQYF.

As concerns this clonotype: No conserved phenylalanine or tryptophan is present at the end of the CDR3, so a read error is the likely explanation. V gene TRBV7-3 combines with J gene TRBJ2-2; possible D gene TRBD1, 5 bases. The CDR3 extends over 14 amino acids. Germline CDR1 and CDR2: SGHTA and FQGTGA. Trimming pared 2 bases from V and 2 bases from J, leaving 6 bases between. The CDR3 DNA reads as TGTGCCAGCAGCTTAGGGGCAAACACCGGGGAGCTGTTTCTT. It specifies CASSLGANTGELFL.

As to this clonotype: Since a much larger clone is just one base distant, this may be a read error. V gene TRBV28 combines with J gene TRBJ2-7; the D is unclear. This CDR3 region has 14 residues. Germline-derived CDR1 and CDR2 are MDHEN and SYDVKM. With 6 bases removed from V and 4 bases from J, the gap between germline ends came to 16 bases. The CDR3 sequence is CASRSSTDQYEQYF. The CDR3, as DNA: TGTGCCAGCAGGTCCAGTACAGATCAATACGAGCAGTACTTC.